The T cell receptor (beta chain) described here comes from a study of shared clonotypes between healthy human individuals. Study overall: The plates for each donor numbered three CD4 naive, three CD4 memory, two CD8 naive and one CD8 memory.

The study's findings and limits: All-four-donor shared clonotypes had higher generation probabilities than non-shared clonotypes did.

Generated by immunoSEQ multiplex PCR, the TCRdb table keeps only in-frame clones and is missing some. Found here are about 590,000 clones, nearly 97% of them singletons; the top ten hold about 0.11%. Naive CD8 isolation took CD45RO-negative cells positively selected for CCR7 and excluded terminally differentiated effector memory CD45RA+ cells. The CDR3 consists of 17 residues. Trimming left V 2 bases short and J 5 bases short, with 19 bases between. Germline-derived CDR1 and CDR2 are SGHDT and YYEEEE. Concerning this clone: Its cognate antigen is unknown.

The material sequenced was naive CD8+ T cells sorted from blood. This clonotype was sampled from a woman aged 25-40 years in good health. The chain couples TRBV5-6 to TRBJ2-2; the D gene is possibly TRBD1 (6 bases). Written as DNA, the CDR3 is TGTGCCAGCAGCTTCCAGGCAGGGGACATTTTGACCGGGGAGCTGTTTTTT. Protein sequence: CASSFQAGDILTGELFF.